This T cell receptor beta chain was documented in a study of T cell responses to AZD1222 COVID-19 vaccine. Study-wide points: Possibly, clonal diversity was underestimated; donors were largely white British and included more females. Baseline antibody screening turned up just a handful of seropositive AZD1222 recipients. The breadth and depth of Spike-specific TCRs increased once two AZD1222 doses had been given. Unmutated variant regions are reportedly the target of nearly half of TCRs that are spike-specific.

Germline lookup yields CDR1 PRHDT and CDR2 FYEKMQ (reference sequence). This CDR3 contains 18 residues. J gave up 5 bases and V 2 bases, and 17 bases lay outside the gene matches. Concerning this clone itself: Its antigen is not identified.

Some clones are missing from TCRdb's copy, which holds only in-frame ones; the method was immunoSEQ multiplex PCR. The sample carries over 65,000 clones, 90% to 95% recorded once. The clonotype was recovered from an adult in good health. The sequences come from peripheral blood, collected on day 0 of MenACWY control vaccination. The V gene is TRBV13, the J gene TRBJ2-7, with 8 bases lining up with TRBD1. The CDR3 region is CASSLTTTDRGGLNEQYF. The CDR3 nucleotides read TGTGCCAGCAGCTTAACCACCACTGACAGGGGAGGCTTAAACGAGCAGTACTTC.